This T cell receptor (beta chain) is from a study of blood T cell repertoires in COVID-19. Turning to the study itself: The samples span acute and convalescent COVID-19 from the United States, Italy and Spain. PBMCs, B-cell-depleted T cells, or T cells were the source of the cDNA or gDNA that made up the material.

Seattle's cohort entered during active infection and was followed longitudinally. Profiling relied on immunoSEQ multiplex PCR, and the TCRdb table lists in-frame clones only, not all of them. Of 75,000 to 95,000 clones listed, around 85% are singletons. V shed 5 bases and J shed 4 bases, with 14 bases lying between them. CDR1 and CDR2 (germline): MNHEY, SVGAGI. The CDR3 is made up of 14 amino acids. The origin of this receptor is a woman aged 60-75 years with COVID-19, enrolled during active disease. The chain uses TRBV6-5 and TRBJ1-1; the D gene is possibly TRBD1 (6 bases). The specimen sequenced was peripheral blood. In DNA form, the CDR3 reads TGTGCCAGCAGTCCGACACAGGGTCGCACTGAAGCTTTCTTT. Residues: CASSPTQGRTEAFF.